This T cell receptor beta chain was captured by sequencing in a study of T cell responses to AZD1222 COVID-19 vaccine. With regard to this clone: Its specificity is not known. Other DNA sequences in the sample encode the same CDR3.

The germline CDR1 and CDR2 sequences are SGHRS and YFSETQ. The CDR3 consists of 14 residues. Trimming took 3 bases from V and 3 from J, leaving 10 bases between them. Whole-study results and caveats: Reports indicate that nearly half of spike-specific TCRs are directed at unmutated variant regions. Baseline seropositivity characterized only 5 or 6 AZD1222 recipients.

Assay: immunoSEQ multiplex PCR; the TCRdb copy retains only in-frame clones and omits some. The sample has 99,000 or so clones; roughly 90% are singletons. Sequences were derived from peripheral blood, sampled on day 0 of AZD1222 vaccination. This receptor was identified in an adult in good health. The rearrangement joins TRBV5-1 to TRBJ2-1; D call uncertain. As DNA, the CDR3 is TGCGCCAGCAGCTCCTCCGGCGGCTACAATGAGCAGTTCTTC. Translating gives CASSSSGGYNEQFF.